A single T cell receptor (beta chain) is shown here with its context. No cognate antigen has been identified for it. The sample holds no much larger clone one base away, and base qualities are not on file. The entire isolated RNA was reverse transcribed using the High Capacity cDNA Reverse Transcription Kit, and thus expressed TCRB transcripts were sequenced. Naive, central memory and regulatory T cell samples underwent deep immunoSEQ sequencing, averaging about 3.57 million total reads per sample. After sorted cells were lysed in RLT buffer, RNA was extracted with DNase-treated RNeasy Micro or Mini kits, with the choice depending on cell number. Each cell subset was processed separately to prevent cross-contamination, with patient and healthy donor samples processed together. Using the immunoSEQ multiplex PCR, TCRB sequences were amplified from cDNA into 87-bp fragments spanning the CDR3 region. The amplicons were sequenced using the Illumina HiSeq platform. Per the authors' processing: PCR bias was corrected computationally using synthetic template baselines, and reads within Hamming distance 2 were collapsed, with unmergeable singletons discarded. By aligning reads against IMGT, V, D and J genes, CDR3 length, and insertions or deletions at six rearrangement sites were assigned. Within each subset, clonotype counts were normalized to sorted cell number, after which true diversity and Gini coefficients were computed with the tcR R package. Repertoire sharing was quantified using the overlap coefficient calculated on TCRB nucleotide sequences. Out-of-frame TCRB sequences from naive cells were analyzed as a proxy for the pre-selection repertoire. The immuneACCESS repertoire file appears here via TCRdb, limited to in-frame rearrangements. These files lack a portion of the clones; in checked studies, under half of the deficit traces to unresolved V genes, and the cause of the others is not known. That table is the source of V, J and clone size, and D and trimming were worked out from the DNA. This sample lists fewer than 300,000 clones; 11% were detected once. Jointly, the top ten make up around 0.017% of the sample.

The sample comes from a study of beta chain features in type 1 diabetes (dated by TCRdb to the late 2010s). Notes on the research overall: Mean age, gender distribution, total cell number and subset yield were not different between patients and healthy donors. The study compared TCRB repertoires of sorted circulating CD4+ T cell subsets between recently diagnosed type 1 diabetes patients and matched healthy donors. Regulatory and stem cell-like memory subsets were isolated from only 8 patients and roughly eight healthy donors, whereas naive and central memory subsets came from all 30 or so donors. A total of over 95,000,000 sorted cells were examined across all samples, and RNA yield correlated strongly with the number of cells per subset.

Study-level results and caveats: Because cDNA was sequenced instead of genomic DNA, activated cells with high expression could be over-represented, although the groups did not differ in activation or CD3 levels. In all four CD4+ subsets, TCRB CDR3 length was moderately but significantly shorter in type 1 diabetes patients. Because small numbers of individuals were included in the HLA sub-analyses, any influence of HLA type on TCRB rearrangement was left unresolved. The naive, central memory and regulatory TCRB repertoires appeared to resemble one another more closely among patients than among healthy donors. PCR may preferentially amplify shorter templates, but because patient and control samples were amplified and corrected together, any resulting skew would affect both groups equally. Patients with type 1 diabetes made fewer insertions and deleted more nucleotides at VDJ recombination sites, implying thymic rearrangement abnormalities.

Relative to germline, V is missing 0 bases and J is missing 0 bases, with 3 bases of the junction outside any gene match. Its CDR3 holds 15 amino acids, cysteine through phenylalanine. CDR3 DNA is the only sequence kept; it has 45 bases, read in frame from the first base. CDR1 SGHDT and CDR2 YYEEEE are derived from the germline V gene. A single peripheral blood draw of around 100 mL on average was collected from each donor into heparinised tubes. A BD FACSAria II and a panel including CD45RO, CCR7, CD25, CD127, CD95 and CD27 were used to sort naive, central memory, regulatory and stem cell-like memory CD4+ T cells. Purity was above 98% for every sorted population. PBMCs were isolated right away by Lymphoprep density gradient centrifugation and were stained directly, without culture. So that batch effects would be minimized, each experiment stained and sorted samples in pairs, pairing one healthy donor with one patient.

Recombination joined TRBV5-6 with TRBJ2-7, with TRBD1 identical over 7 junction bases. The source material was naive CD4+ T cells from blood. This specimen's cell subset or site label, interpreted: true naive CD4+ T cells. This clonotype was sampled from a man aged 25 to 40 with type 1 diabetes. This receptor has the CDR3 CASSLEGASSYEQYF. DNA sequence: TGTGCCAGCAGCTTGGAGGGGGCCAGCTCCTACGAGCAGTACTTC.